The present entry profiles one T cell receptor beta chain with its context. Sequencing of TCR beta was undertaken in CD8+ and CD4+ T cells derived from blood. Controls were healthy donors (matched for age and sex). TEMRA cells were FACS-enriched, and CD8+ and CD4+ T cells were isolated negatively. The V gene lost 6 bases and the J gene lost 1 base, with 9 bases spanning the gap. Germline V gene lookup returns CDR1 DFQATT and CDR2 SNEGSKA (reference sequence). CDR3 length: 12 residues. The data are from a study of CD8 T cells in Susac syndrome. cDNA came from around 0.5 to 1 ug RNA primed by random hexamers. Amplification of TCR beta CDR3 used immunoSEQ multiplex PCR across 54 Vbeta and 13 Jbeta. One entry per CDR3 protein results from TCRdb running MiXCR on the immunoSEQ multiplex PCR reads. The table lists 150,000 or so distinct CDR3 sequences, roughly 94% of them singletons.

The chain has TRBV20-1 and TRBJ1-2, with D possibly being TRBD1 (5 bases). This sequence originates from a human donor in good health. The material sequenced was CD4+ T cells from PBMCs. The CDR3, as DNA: TGCAGTGCCGCCGGGGGTAACTATGGCTACACCTTC. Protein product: CSAAGGNYGYTF.